Listed here is a single T cell receptor beta chain. This record comes from a study of cytomegalovirus exposure and HLA in healthy donors. The PCR was carried out with 60 Vbeta primers and 13 Jbeta primers. The method was immunoSEQ multiplex PCR; TCRdb's version includes in-frame clones alone and lacks a portion of them. The sample records under 200,000 clones, roughly 80% being singletons. The origin of this receptor is a woman younger than 35 in good health and CMV-seronegative. Specimen: PBMCs.

DNA for the CDR3: TGTGCCAGCAGTTCCCTGCGTGTTTCCTCCTACGAGCAGTACTTC. This gives the protein CASSSLRVSSYEQYF. This chain joins TRBV27 and TRBJ2-7; D ambiguous. The germline CDR1 and CDR2 sequences are MNHEY and SMNVEV (reference sequence). The CDR3 is 15 residues long. V lost 4 bases and J 0 bases, leaving 13 bases between the germline ends.